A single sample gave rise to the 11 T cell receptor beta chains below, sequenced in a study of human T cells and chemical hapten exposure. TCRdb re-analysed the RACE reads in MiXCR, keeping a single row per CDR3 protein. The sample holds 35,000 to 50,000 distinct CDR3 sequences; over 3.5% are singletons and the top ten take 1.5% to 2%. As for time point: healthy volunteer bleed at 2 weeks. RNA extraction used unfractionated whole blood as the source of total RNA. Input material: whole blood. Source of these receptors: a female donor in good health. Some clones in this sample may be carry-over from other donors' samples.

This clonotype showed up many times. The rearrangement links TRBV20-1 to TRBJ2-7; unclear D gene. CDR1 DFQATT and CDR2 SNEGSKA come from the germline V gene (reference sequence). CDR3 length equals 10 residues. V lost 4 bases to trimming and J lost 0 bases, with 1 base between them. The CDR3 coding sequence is TGCAGTGCTACCTCCTACGAGCAGTACTTC. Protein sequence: CSATSYEQYF.

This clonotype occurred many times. CDR3 DNA sequence: TGTGCCAGCAGTTTATTCGTGGGGGGGGTAGAGGTTAGCTCCTACAATGAGCAGTTCTTC. Translation gives CASSLFVGGVEVSSYNEQFF. This chain links TRBV28 with TRBJ2-1; TRBD2 aligns across 7 bases. The CDR3 has 20 amino acids. After removal of 1 base from V and 0 bases from J, the junction contained 15 bases not matched to a gene. CDR1 and CDR2 (germline): MDHEN, SYDVKM.

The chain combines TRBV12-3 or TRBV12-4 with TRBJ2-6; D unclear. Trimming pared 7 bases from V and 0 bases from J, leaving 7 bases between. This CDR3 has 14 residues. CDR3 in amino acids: CASIESSGANVLTF. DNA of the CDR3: TGTGCCAGCATAGAGAGCTCTGGGGCCAACGTCCTGACTTTC.

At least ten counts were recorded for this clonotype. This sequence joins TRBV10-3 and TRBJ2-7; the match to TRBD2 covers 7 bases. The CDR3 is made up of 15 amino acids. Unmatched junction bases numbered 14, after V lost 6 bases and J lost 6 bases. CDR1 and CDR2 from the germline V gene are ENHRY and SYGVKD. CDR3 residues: CAISNPGTTNTEQYF. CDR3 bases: TGTGCCATCAGCAATCCCGGGACTACTAATACCGAGCAGTACTTC.

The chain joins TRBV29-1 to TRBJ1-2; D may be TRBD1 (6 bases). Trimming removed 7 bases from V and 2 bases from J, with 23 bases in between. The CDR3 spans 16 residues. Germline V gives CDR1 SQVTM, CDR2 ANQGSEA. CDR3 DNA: TGCAGCGCCAGAGCCCCGCTAGGGGGTGAGAACTATGGCTACACCTTC. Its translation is CSARAPLGGENYGYTF.

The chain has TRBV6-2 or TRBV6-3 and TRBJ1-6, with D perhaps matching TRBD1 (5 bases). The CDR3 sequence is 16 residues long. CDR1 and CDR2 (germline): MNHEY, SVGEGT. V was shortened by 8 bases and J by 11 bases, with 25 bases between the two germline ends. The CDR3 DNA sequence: TGTGCCAGCTGCCTTGATATCGGTCCGGGGCCACCACCCCTCCACTTT. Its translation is CASCLDIGPGPPPLHF.

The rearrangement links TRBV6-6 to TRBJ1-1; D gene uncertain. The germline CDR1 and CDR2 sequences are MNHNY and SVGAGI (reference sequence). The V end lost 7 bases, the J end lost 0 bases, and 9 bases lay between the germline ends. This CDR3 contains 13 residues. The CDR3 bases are TGTGCCAGCATTAATATGTTGAACACTGAAGCTTTCTTT. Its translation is CASINMLNTEAFF.

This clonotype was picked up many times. The DNA of the CDR3 is TGTGCCAGCAGCTGGGGGGGCGCTAACTATGGCTACACCTTC. Protein: CASSWGGANYGYTF. The rearrangement joins TRBV7-8 to TRBJ1-2; a possible D gene is TRBD1 (6 bases). Trimming cost V 4 bases and J 0 bases, with 9 bases left between them. The CDR3 has 14 amino acids. The V gene's germline CDR1 is SGHVS and CDR2 FQNEAQ.

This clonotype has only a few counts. As DNA, the CDR3 is TGCAGTGCTAGAATGCACAGGTCCGCTGAAGCTTTCTTT. Residues: CSARMHRSAEAFF. The rearrangement joins TRBV20-1 to TRBJ1-1, with D maybe TRBD1 (5 bases). The CDR3 runs to 13 residues. Looked up from germline, CDR1 is DFQATT and CDR2 is SNEGSKA (reference sequence). Deletions cut 2 bases from V and 6 bases from J, with 13 bases between.

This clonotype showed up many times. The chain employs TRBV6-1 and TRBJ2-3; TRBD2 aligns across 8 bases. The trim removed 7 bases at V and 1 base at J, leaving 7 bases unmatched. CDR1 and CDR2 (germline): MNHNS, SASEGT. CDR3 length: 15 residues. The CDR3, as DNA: TGTGCCAGCACATCGGGGGGGCGCGGCACAGATACGCAGTATTTT. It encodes CASTSGGRGTDTQYF.

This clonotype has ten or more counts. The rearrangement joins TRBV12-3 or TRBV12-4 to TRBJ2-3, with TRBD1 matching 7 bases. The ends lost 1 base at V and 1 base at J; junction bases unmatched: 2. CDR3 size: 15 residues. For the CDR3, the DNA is TGTGCCAGCAGTTTAGGGGACAGACGCACAGATACGCAGTATTTT. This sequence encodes CASSLGDRRTDTQYF.